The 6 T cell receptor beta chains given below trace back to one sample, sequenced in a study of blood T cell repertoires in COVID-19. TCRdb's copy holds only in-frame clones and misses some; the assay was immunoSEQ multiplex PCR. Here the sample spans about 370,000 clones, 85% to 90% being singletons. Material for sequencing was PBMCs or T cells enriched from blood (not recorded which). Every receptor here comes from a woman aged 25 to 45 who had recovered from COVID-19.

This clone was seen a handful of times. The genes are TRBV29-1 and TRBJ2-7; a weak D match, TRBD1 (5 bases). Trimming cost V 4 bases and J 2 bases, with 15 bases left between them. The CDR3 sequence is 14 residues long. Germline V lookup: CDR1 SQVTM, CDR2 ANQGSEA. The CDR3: CSVVPRVGPYEQYF. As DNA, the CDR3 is TGCAGCGTTGTCCCCAGGGTAGGGCCCTACGAGCAGTACTTC.

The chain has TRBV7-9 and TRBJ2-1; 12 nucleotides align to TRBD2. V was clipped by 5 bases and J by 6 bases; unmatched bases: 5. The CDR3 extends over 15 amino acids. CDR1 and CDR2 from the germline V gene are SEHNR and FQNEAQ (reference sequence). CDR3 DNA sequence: TGTGCCAGCAGCCAACTAGCGGGAGGTCTCAATGAGCAGTTCTTC. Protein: CASSQLAGGLNEQFF.

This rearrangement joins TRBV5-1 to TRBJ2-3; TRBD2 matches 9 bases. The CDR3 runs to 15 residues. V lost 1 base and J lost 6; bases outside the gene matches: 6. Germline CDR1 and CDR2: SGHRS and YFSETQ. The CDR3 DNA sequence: TGCGCCAGCAGCTTGCTTAGCGGGAGTATTGATACGCAGTATTTT. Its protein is CASSLLSGSIDTQYF.

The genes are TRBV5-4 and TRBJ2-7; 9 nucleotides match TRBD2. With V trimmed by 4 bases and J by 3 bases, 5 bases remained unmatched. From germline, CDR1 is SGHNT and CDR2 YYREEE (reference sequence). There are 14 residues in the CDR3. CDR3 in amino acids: CASSPGTSSYEQYF. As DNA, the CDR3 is TGTGCCAGCAGCCCCGGGACTAGCAGCTACGAGCAGTACTTC.

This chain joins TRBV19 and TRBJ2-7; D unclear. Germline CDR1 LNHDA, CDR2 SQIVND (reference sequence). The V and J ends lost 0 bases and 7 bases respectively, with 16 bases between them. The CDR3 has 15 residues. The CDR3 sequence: CASSIDRKIPREQYF. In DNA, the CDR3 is TGTGCCAGTAGTATAGACAGGAAAATCCCTCGGGAGCAGTACTTC.

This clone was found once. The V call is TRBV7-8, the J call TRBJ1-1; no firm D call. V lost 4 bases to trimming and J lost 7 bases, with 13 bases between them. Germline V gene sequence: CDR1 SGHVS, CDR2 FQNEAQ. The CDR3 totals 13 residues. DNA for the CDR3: TGTGCCAGCAGCTCCCTGAGAGGGAGTGAAGCTTTCTTT. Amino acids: CASSSLRGSEAFF.